The T cell receptor (beta chain) under discussion was sequenced for a study of blood T cells in healthy people across ages. Germline CDR1 SGHRS, CDR2 YFSETQ. The CDR3 contains 16 residues. This clonotype was seen only a few times. Donor samples were obtained from healthy Caucasian individuals from Russia, aged 6 to 90. Primers used in a second PCR of roughly 7 to 12 cycles were a sample-barcoded 5' primer and a J-beta primer mix. Each TCR beta cDNA got a 12-nucleotide random molecular identifier. TCRdb re-derived calls from the 5' RACE reads in MiXCR, one entry per CDR3 protein. The sample gives around 990,000 distinct CDR3 sequences, less than 25% of which show up once; about 0.8% is in the top ten. The data were also submitted as part of a second study, on T cells of mothers and their children. From that second work: Microchimeric T cell clones that persisted were not detected.

The chain carries TRBV5-1 and TRBJ2-5, with TRBD2 matching over 16 bases. TRBJ2-7 matches the DNA end more closely, so the J call is doubtful. Sequencing was done on a sample of blood. This TCR came from a girl aged 2 to 9 in good health. The CDR3 is CASSLGTSGGVNEQYF. The CDR3, as DNA: TGCGCCAGCAGCCTGGGGACTAGCGGGGGGGTTAACGAGCAGTACTTC.